One sample yielded the 10 T cell receptor beta chains listed below, sequenced in a study of T-cell reconstitution after alpha-beta-depleted transplantation in children. Unique molecular identifiers were incorporated during preparation of the TCRbeta library. Each CDR3 protein is one row after TCRdb ran MiXCR on the PCR reads. This table has 90,000 to 120,000 distinct CDR3 sequences, about 6.5% appearing once. Sequenced material: PBMCs, mostly from graft donor cells, taken 360 days after TCRalphabeta/CD19-depleted stem cell transplant. Source of these receptors: a male patient aged 2 to 9 who had a stem cell transplant for acute lymphoblastic leukemia, so the T cells may come from the graft donor.

A remark on this clonotype: A read error is possible here, since a much larger clone lies one base away. The CDR3 DNA follows: TGCGCCAGCAGCACGACAGGGACCTACGAGGAGTACTTC. Translated: CASSTTGTYEEYF. This chain joins TRBV4-3 and TRBJ2-7; 7 nucleotides match TRBD1. This CDR3 comprises 13 residues. CDR1 LGHNA and CDR2 YSLEER come from the germline V gene.

This clonotype was seen at least ten times. This chain connects TRBV4-3 to TRBJ2-5, with D perhaps matching TRBD1 (6 bases). The CDR3 is 14 amino acids. The V end lost 0 bases, the J end lost 5 bases, and 10 bases lay between the germline ends. Germline V gene sequence: CDR1 LGHNA, CDR2 YSLEER. This chain's CDR3 is CASSQDAGVETQYF. In nucleotides, the CDR3 is TGCGCCAGCAGCCAAGATGCAGGGGTCGAGACCCAGTACTTC.

The sample holds many counts of this clonotype. The rearrangement joins TRBV28 to TRBJ2-7, with D unclear. Trimming pared 6 bases from V and 5 bases from J, leaving 11 bases between. CDR1 and CDR2 (germline): MDHEN, SYDVKM. This CDR3 contains 12 residues. CDR3 in DNA: TGTGCCAGCAGGAGACATAACGACGAGCAGTACTTC. The encoded protein is CASRRHNDEQYF.

This chain's CDR3 is CATSRDRTSGVHEQYF. The CDR3 nucleotides are TGTGCCACCAGCAGAGATCGGACTAGCGGGGTCCACGAGCAGTACTTC. This rearrangement joins TRBV15 to TRBJ2-7, with 12 bases fitting TRBD2. With V trimmed by 0 bases and J by 5 bases, 5 bases remained unmatched. CDR1 LNHNV and CDR2 YYDKDF come from the germline V gene (reference sequence). There are 16 residues in the CDR3.

This clonotype was counted a few times. The chain couples TRBV28 to TRBJ1-2; D perhaps matches TRBD1 (5 bases). The V end lost 7 bases, the J end lost 4 bases, and 13 bases lay between the germline ends. CDR1 MDHEN and CDR2 SYDVKM come from the germline V gene. The CDR3 loop spans 13 amino acids. CDR3 in amino acids: CASTSGHSYGYTF. The CDR3 bases are TGTGCCAGCACCTCGGGGCACAGCTATGGCTACACCTTC.

The chain recombines TRBV20-1 with TRBJ2-7, with TRBD1 identical over 9 bases. In germline, CDR1 is DFQATT, CDR2 SNEGSKA (reference sequence). This CDR3 is built from 14 residues. The V and J ends lost 0 bases and 3 bases, in that order; junction bases with no gene match: 3. The CDR3 nucleotides read TGCAGTGCTAGAGATTGGGGACAGGGCTACGAGCAGTACTTC. Translated: CSARDWGQGYEQYF.

The V call is TRBV2, the J call TRBJ2-1; 8 bases are shared with TRBD1. Germline V gene sequence: CDR1 SNHLY, CDR2 FYNNEI. This CDR3 comprises 12 residues. Losses at the gene ends were 6 bases for V and 10 bases for J; bases not matched to a gene: 5. The CDR3 spells CASRLTGGEQFF. DNA of the CDR3: TGTGCCAGCAGGCTTACAGGGGGAGAGCAGTTCTTC.

The chain recombines TRBV1 with TRBJ2-7; the table's D call of TRBD1 was not tested on the DNA. TRBV1 is shown as a pseudogene. The CDR3 loop spans 15 amino acids. The CDR3 DNA is TGCACCAGCAGCCATAGGGGTACCCTCTCCTACGAGCAGTACTTC. It codes for CTSSHRGTLSYEQYF.

V is TRBV20-1 and J is TRBJ2-7; 9 bases are a match to TRBD1. V trimming: 0 bases; J trimming: 2 bases; junction bases outside the gene matches: 8. Germline CDR1 is DFQATT and CDR2 is SNEGSKA (reference sequence). This CDR3 comprises 16 residues. CDR3 in amino acids: CSARDLRGQGPYEQYF. CDR3 in DNA: TGCAGTGCTAGAGATCTGCGGGGACAGGGCCCCTACGAGCAGTACTTC.

This clonotype was observed a handful of times. V and J are TRBV28 and TRBJ2-7; 9 bases are shared with TRBD1. Germline CDR1 reads MDHEN; CDR2 reads SYDVKM. The CDR3 is made up of 14 amino acids. The J segment lost 5 bases and the V segment lost 4 bases, leaving 6 bases of the junction unmatched. The CDR3 spells CASSYRDRVDEQYF. For the CDR3, the DNA is TGTGCCAGCAGTTACCGGGACAGGGTAGACGAGCAGTACTTC.